These T cell receptor beta chains were read from a single sample in a study of blood T cell repertoires in COVID-19. The data were produced by immunoSEQ multiplex PCR, yet TCRdb's version contains in-frame clones alone and is incomplete. The profile shows around 430,000 clones, approximately 87% of them singletons. Sequencing was performed on PBMCs or T cells enriched from blood (not recorded which). The receptors stem from a woman in her 50s who had recovered from COVID-19. Both conserved end residues are trimmed from each CDR3. Fields, in order: V gene, J gene, CDR3 protein.

v_gene: TRBV5-6
j_gene: TRBJ1-3
CDR3aa: ASSQAVKGLSGNTIY

v_gene: TRBV29-1
j_gene: TRBJ1-1
CDR3aa: SVRAPLRGDTEAF

v_gene: TRBV30
j_gene: TRBJ1-2
CDR3aa: AWSYLSSSSSAVT

v_gene: TRBV28
j_gene: TRBJ1-1
CDR3aa: ASSPKLGAVPEAF

v_gene: TRBV7-9
j_gene: TRBJ1-6
CDR3aa: ASSLGGVRDHNSPLH

v_gene: TRBV11-2
j_gene: TRBJ1-1
CDR3aa: ASSLEFLEGSNTEAF

v_gene: TRBV28
j_gene: TRBJ1-5
CDR3aa: ASSLRGRRGNQPQH

v_gene: TRBV9
j_gene: TRBJ2-2
CDR3aa: ASSVVYGRAPGELF

v_gene: TRBV4-1
j_gene: TRBJ1-2
CDR3aa: ASSQDEERGRGSYGYT

v_gene: TRBV6-5
j_gene: TRBJ1-6
CDR3aa: ASMPFWGDHSPLH

v_gene: TRBV4-1
j_gene: TRBJ1-1
CDR3aa: ASSQDRTGGRTEAF

v_gene: TRBV7-6
j_gene: TRBJ2-3
CDR3aa: ASSSIAGESTDTQY

v_gene: TRBV9
j_gene: TRBJ1-2
CDR3aa: ASSVEARGSSGYT

v_gene: TRBV18
j_gene: TRBJ1-2
CDR3aa: ASSPQTGDGYT

v_gene: TRBV6-5
j_gene: TRBJ2-7
CDR3aa: ASRRWDRGSYEQY

v_gene: TRBV2
j_gene: TRBJ1-2
CDR3aa: ASVRYGYT